The T cell receptor (beta chain) under discussion was sequenced for a study of T cells in Graves' hyperthyroidism and ophthalmopathy (dated by TCRdb to between 2017 and 2020). Background for the entire study: Peripheral blood was sampled at the time of initial diagnosis, prior to any treatment. A discovery cohort of about a hundred patients, about 44 with Graves' ophthalmopathy and roughly 59 with stable Graves' hyperthyroidism, was used to find distinguishing TCR V-J signatures. Prospective prediction of ophthalmopathy was tested in an independent validation cohort consisting of some 19 hyperthyroidism patients and about 17 patients who later progressed to ophthalmopathy. The 75 to 100 discovery patients were randomly divided into training and test sets at a 7:3 ratio. The study also compared thyroid tissue and blood T-cell repertoires from more than 5 Graves' hyperthyroidism patients. Following sampling, methimazole starting at 30 mg daily was given to hyperthyroidism patients, and high-dose intravenous methylprednisolone was given to ophthalmopathy patients. The paper describes TCR Vbeta CDR3 sequencing of around 130 peripheral blood samples, made up of 43 ophthalmopathy patients, more than 70 hyperthyroidism patients and approximately 17 progressor patients. Overall study results and their limits: Most expanded thyroid clonotypes (frequency above 0.001) were also found in blood, which suggests that blood repertoires may mirror thyroid immune responses. No statistical method was used to set the sample size in advance, and investigators knew the group allocation. In cross-validation, a model built on a 13 V-J signature told ophthalmopathy apart from stable hyperthyroidism with 87.88% sensitivity and roughly 81% specificity, and in testing the same model reached 80%/75%. During validation, the model predicted progression to ophthalmopathy a median of approximately six months ahead of onset, with 60% to 71% sensitivity and under 85% specificity.

Details on this clonotype: It lacks a known antigen. Base qualities are not at hand, and no much larger clone is one base apart.

Per the germline V gene, MNHNS is the CDR1 and SASEGT is the CDR2. The CDR3 covers 12 residues, taking in both the cysteine and the phenylalanine. Solely the CDR3 DNA is kept, with 36 bases framed from the first base. V and J lose 6 bases and 8 bases, and a span of 11 bases separates them. TCR beta CDR3 regions were amplified from RNA transcripts. The first round of RT-PCR for the TCR CDR3 was performed with the HTBI primer set and the Qiagen OneStep RT-PCR kit. Libraries were constructed in a second round of multiplex PCR, after which size selection and purification were carried out. Sequencing of the libraries was done on an Illumina HiSeq2000 using paired-end 100 bp reads. On the authors' methods: SOAPnuke was used to process the raw data, with reads discarded if the reads contained adapters or uncalled bases, had a mean Phred below 15, or lacked an exact constant-primer or identifier match. High-quality paired reads were merged with COPE v1.2.5, and unique nucleotide sequences were defined as clonotypes. MiTCR v1.1 was used to align the clonotypes against IMGT TRBV, TRBD and TRBJ reference segments. The analysis included only V-J combinations with a frequency above 0.0001, which together covered over 98% of the repertoires. A TCS score was defined as the ratio between F50 (clonal expansion) and ExV (chaos), using BLOSUM62-based TCRdist between CDR3 peptides within each V-J. Welch's t-statistics and random forest reduced around 550 V-J features to 13, which were used in a naive Bayes classifier (R e1071). In-frame beta chains were kept once TCRdb had trimmed the public reads at Q25 with fastp and called clones with MiXCR. Each entry is one CDR3 protein sequence, shown with its most common DNA and genes. The authors' filters were not applied to this entry. A total of nearly 600,000 distinct CDR3 sequences appear in this sample, 14% of them only once. Around 7% of the sample is taken by the ten largest.

Moderately to severely active disease, a Clinical Activity Score of at least 3, a NOSPECS grade of at least 4, and a duration under 3 months were present in ophthalmopathy patients. Patients with uncontrolled infections, other autoimmune diseases, pregnancy or lactation were excluded. Diagnoses were based on clinical symptoms, serum thyroxine and TRAb, thyroid ultrasound and orbital computed tomography. PBMCs were separated from around 9.1 ml of fresh peripheral blood using Ficoll-Paque density gradient centrifugation. Trizol reagent was used to extract total RNA, and RNA quality was then checked on an Agilent 2100 Bioanalyzer.

The rearrangement combines TRBV6-1 with TRBJ2-1; the D match is possibly TRBD1 or TRBD2, with 5 bases aligned in each. The material sequenced was blood. The clonotype originates from a young woman with Graves' ophthalmopathy. The base sequence is TGTGCCAGCAGGTTGGGGGTCCATGAGCAGTTCTTC. Translated, this gives CASRLGVHEQFF.